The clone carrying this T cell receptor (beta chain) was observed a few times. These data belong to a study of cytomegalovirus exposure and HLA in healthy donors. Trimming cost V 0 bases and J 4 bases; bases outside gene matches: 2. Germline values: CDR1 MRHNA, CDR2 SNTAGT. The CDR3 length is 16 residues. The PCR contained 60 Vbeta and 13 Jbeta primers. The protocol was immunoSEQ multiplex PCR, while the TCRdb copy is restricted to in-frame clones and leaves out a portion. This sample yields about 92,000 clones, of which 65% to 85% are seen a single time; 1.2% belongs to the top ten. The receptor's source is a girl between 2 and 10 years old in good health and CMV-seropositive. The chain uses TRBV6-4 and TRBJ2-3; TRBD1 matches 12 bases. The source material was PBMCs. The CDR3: CASSDSGQGAPDTQYF. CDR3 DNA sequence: TGTGCCAGCAGTGACTCGGGACAGGGGGCACCAGATACGCAGTATTTT.